This is a list of T cell receptor beta chains from one sample in a study of blood T cell repertoires in COVID-19. Some clones are missing from TCRdb's copy, which holds only in-frame ones; the method was immunoSEQ multiplex PCR. The sample shows roughly 100,000 clones, about three quarters of them seen only once. The source material was peripheral blood. Source of these receptors: an older man with acute or convalescent COVID-19. CDR3s include the opening cysteine and the closing phenylalanine or tryptophan. A D gene is named only where the DNA matches it firmly. Size values are once, few and many counts, or a class for expanded clones, and some rows have none.

once | TRBJ2-5 | TRBV13 | NA | TGTGCCAGCAGTTGGCAGAAAGAGACCCAGTACTTC | CASSWQKETQYF
NA | TRBJ1-1 | TRBV12-3/TRBV12-4 | NA | TGTGCCAGCAATCGCGGGCCGGACACTGAAGCTTTCTTT | CASNRGPDTEAFF
NA | TRBJ2-1 | TRBV5-1 | NA | TGCGCCAGCAGTGGCGGGAACTCCTACAATGAGCAGTTCTTC | CASSGGNSYNEQFF
NA | TRBJ2-5 | TRBV2 | NA | TGTGCCAGCAAGCCAGGGTTCACCCCAAGTTCGTCGGAGACCCAGTACTTC | CASKPGFTPSSSETQYF
NA | TRBJ2-2 | TRBV5-1 | NA | TGCGCCAGCGGCCAACAGGGAACAAGCACCGGGGAGCTGTTTTTT | CASGQQGTSTGELFF
NA | TRBJ2-3 | TRBV19 | TRBD1 | TGTGCCAGTAGTATCGACAGGGGCACAGATACGCAGTATTTT | CASSIDRGTDTQYF
few | TRBJ1-1 | TRBV19 | NA | TGTGCCAGTAGTAGACGACTAGCTGAAGCTTTCTTT | CASSRRLAEAFF
NA | TRBJ2-2 | TRBV6-5 | TRBD2 | TGTGCCAGCAGTTACTCCGCGGGGGTCGGGGAGCTGTTTTTT | CASSYSAGVGELFF
NA | TRBJ1-1 | TRBV10-2 | NA | TGCGCCAGCAGTATACGACAGCCGAACACTGAAGCTTTCTTT | CASSIRQPNTEAFF
once | TRBJ1-5 | TRBV6-4 | TRBD1 | TGTGCCAGCCCGAGGGAGTGGGACAGGGACCTATTCAATCAGCCCCAGCATTTT | CASPREWDRDLFNQPQHF
NA | TRBJ1-2 | TRBV6-6 | TRBD1 | TGTGCCAGCAGTCCTGGACAGGGGGCAAACTATGGCTACACCTTC | CASSPGQGANYGYTF
many | TRBJ1-1 | TRBV5-1 | NA | TGCGCCAGCAGTTATGACAGCGTTAGTACTGAAGCTTTCTTT | CASSYDSVSTEAFF
NA | TRBJ2-3 | TRBV28 | TRBD2 | TGTGCCAGCAGTTTGTGGACTAGCGGGAGTTTATCCGATACGCAGTATTTT | CASSLWTSGSLSDTQYF
NA | TRBJ2-1 | TRBV20-1 | TRBD2 | TGCAGTGCTAGAGATCGGGAGGTACAGTTCTTC | CSARDREVQFF
NA | TRBJ2-1 | TRBV2 | NA | TGTGCCAGCAGTGAAGCGACAGGGGACTACAGGTACAATGAGCAGTTCTTC | CASSEATGDYRYNEQFF
NA | TRBJ1-1 | TRBV6-5 | TRBD1 | TGTGCCAGCAGCGTTAACAGGGGGTTTGAAGCTTTCTTT | CASSVNRGFEAFF
NA | TRBJ2-6 | TRBV7-3 | NA | TGTGCCAGCAGCTCAGCGACGGGATACTCTGGGGCCAACGTCCTGACTTTC | CASSSATGYSGANVLTF
NA | TRBJ2-5 | TRBV28 | TRBD1 | TGTGCCAGCAGTTTATGGGGACAGGGGGCTGGTGAGACCCAGTACTTC | CASSLWGQGAGETQYF
few | TRBJ2-3 | TRBV27 | TRBD2 | TGTGCCAGCAGTTGGTCACTAGCGGGTAGCACAGATACGCAGTATTTT | CASSWSLAGSTDTQYF
NA | TRBJ1-1 | TRBV12-5 | NA | TGTGCTAGTGGTTTGGGACTAATGGGCACTGAAGCTTTCTTT | CASGLGLMGTEAFF
NA | TRBJ1-5 | TRBV6-5 | TRBD1 | TGTGCCAGCAGTTACTCAGGACAGGCTTATCAGCCCCAGCATTTT | CASSYSGQAYQPQHF
once | TRBJ2-3 | TRBV9 | NA | TGTGCCAGCAGCGTAACAGTCCTAAGCACAGATACGCAGTATTTT | CASSVTVLSTDTQYF
NA | TRBJ2-1 | TRBV3-1/TRBV3-2 | NA | TGTGCCAGCAGCCCTATCTCCTACAATGAGCAGTTCTTC | CASSPISYNEQFF
few | TRBJ2-3 | TRBV7-6 | TRBD2 | TGTGCCAGCAGCTTAGATTCGGGCGGGGGGTACACAGATACGCAGTATTTT | CASSLDSGGGYTDTQYF
NA | TRBJ1-1 | TRBV2 | NA | TGTGCCAGCAGCACGGGACATCCGAACACTGAAGCTTTCTTT | CASSTGHPNTEAFF
NA | TRBJ1-2 | TRBV27 | NA | TGTGCCAGCAGTTTCGGCGGGGGTTGGCAGGGACCCTATGGCTACACCTTC | CASSFGGGWQGPYGYTF
NA | TRBJ1-6 | TRBV5-1 | TRBD1 | TGCGCCAGCAGTGATGACACAGGGGGCCCCTATAATTCACCCCTCCACTTT | CASSDDTGGPYNSPLHF
NA | TRBJ1-2 | TRBV29-1 | NA | TGCAGCGTTGATCTCGAGGGAGGCGGCATGGGCTACACCTTC | CSVDLEGGGMGYTF
NA | TRBJ2-2 | TRBV5-4 | NA | TGTGCCAGCAGCGGGACAAACACCGGGGAGCTGTTTTTT | CASSGTNTGELFF
NA | TRBJ1-2 | TRBV5-1 | NA | TGCGCCAGCAGCCCGTATGAGGACAGCCTTGCCTTC | CASSPYEDSLAF
NA | TRBJ2-5 | TRBV30 | TRBD1 | TGTGCCGGGACAGGAGGAGGTGAAGAGACCCAGTACTTC | CAGTGGGEETQYF
NA | TRBJ2-3 | TRBV5-4 | TRBD1 | TGTGCCAGCAGCTTGACCGAGACAGGGTTAACAGATACGCAGTATTTT | CASSLTETGLTDTQYF
NA | TRBJ2-2 | TRBV9 | NA | TGTGCCAGCACCCACCGCGCCGGGGAGCTGTTTTTT | CASTHRAGELFF
NA | TRBJ2-1 | TRBV11-3 | NA | TGTGCCAGCAGCTTAGGCAGAGGCTCCTACAATGAGCAGTTCTTC | CASSLGRGSYNEQFF
NA | TRBJ2-7 | TRBV6-5 | TRBD1 | TGTGCCAGCAGTTTGGGACAGGGACCACCCTACGAGCAGTACTTC | CASSLGQGPPYEQYF
NA | TRBJ1-5 | TRBV2 | NA | TGTGCCAGCAGTGACGGGGGGGGCAAGCCCCAGCATTTT | CASSDGGGKPQHF
NA | TRBJ1-1 | TRBV7-8 | TRBD1 | TGTGCCAGCAGCTTAGCGAGTTTTAGGACAGGCCATATGAACACTGAAGCTTTCTTT | CASSLASFRTGHMNTEAFF
NA | TRBJ1-2 | TRBV6-1 | NA | TGTGCCAGCAGTTCGGTACAGGTCTATGGCTACACCTTC | CASSSVQVYGYTF
once | TRBJ1-5 | TRBV12-5 | TRBD1 | TGTGCTAGTGGTCCGGTGGACAGGGAACGGAATCAGCCCCAGCATTTT | CASGPVDRERNQPQHF
NA | TRBJ1-3 | TRBV7-6 | NA | TGTGCCAGCAGCTTAGCGATCCGGGGCTCTGGAAACACCATATATTTT | CASSLAIRGSGNTIYF
NA | TRBJ1-2 | TRBV5-4 | NA | TGTGCCAGCAGCCTCGACGGGGTCTATGGCTACACCTTC | CASSLDGVYGYTF
NA | TRBJ2-5 | TRBV24-1 | NA | TGTGCCACGGGGGCCACCAACTCTCGGGAGACCCAGTACTTC | CATGATNSRETQYF
few | TRBJ1-1 | TRBV28 | TRBD1 | TGTGCCAGCAGTTTGCACAGGGGCCTTGAAGCTTTCTTT | CASSLHRGLEAFF
NA | TRBJ1-4 | TRBV5-5 | NA | TGTGCCAGCAGCTTGTCCGGGTATAATGAAAAACTGTTTTTT | CASSLSGYNEKLFF
few | TRBJ1-2 | TRBV7-2 | TRBD1 | TGTGCCAGCAGCCTACAAGGGGGCACTACCTATGGCTACACCTTC | CASSLQGGTTYGYTF
NA | TRBJ2-1 | TRBV24-1 | TRBD1 | TGTGCCACCAGTGACCCCGGGACAGGGGCGAAGTTTTACAATGAGCAGTTCTTC | CATSDPGTGAKFYNEQFF
NA | TRBJ2-1 | TRBV7-6 | NA | TGTGCCAGCACCCCCGGTGTGAACTCCTACAATGAGCAGTTCTTC | CASTPGVNSYNEQFF
once | TRBJ1-2 | TRBV2 | NA | TGTGCCAGCAGTGAATTCGGAGAGGCTAACTATGGCTACACCTTC | CASSEFGEANYGYTF
NA | TRBJ1-5 | TRBV27 | NA | TGTGCCAGCAGTTTATCGTTCGGGGGGGCGAATCAGCCCCAGCATTTT | CASSLSFGGANQPQHF
few | TRBJ2-5 | TRBV6-5 | TRBD1 | TGTGCCAGCAGTTACGGGACAGGTGGGGTAAAGTACTTC | CASSYGTGGVKYF